This entry concerns a single T cell receptor beta chain. Antigen specificity is unknown. The sample is drawn from a study of T-cell memory formation after mild COVID-19. Study details: The TCR clusters were mostly specific to one donor. Study outcomes and limitations: Certain responding clones were present in pre-infection memory, suggesting participation of cross-reactive memory. CD4/CD8 balance characterized clones contracting day 15 to 85, and CD4+ skew characterized later expanders.

Amplification by 5'RACE using constant-segment primers produced TCR alpha and TCR beta cDNA libraries that carried sample barcodes and UMIs. From the 5' RACE reads, TCRdb called clonotypes with MiXCR, one entry per CDR3 protein. The sample contains just under 550,000 distinct CDR3 sequences, roughly 21% of which appear only once. The length of the CDR3 is 15 residues. This chain joins TRBV21-1 and TRBJ2-7; TRBD2 is the table's D call and was not checked against the DNA. TRBV21-1 has pseudogene status. Sequencing input: PBMCs or a T cell subset sorted from them (not recorded which). The sequence was obtained from an adult woman who had mild COVID-19 (a few samples of this study predate the infection). Cell type and time point are not known. CDR3 DNA: TGTGCCAGCAGCAACCGGGACCTCCCCTCCCGCGAGCAGTACTTC. Its translation is CASSNRDLPSREQYF.